The 9 T cell receptor beta chains in this list originate from one sample, sequenced in a study of a mutant IDH1 vaccine in newly diagnosed glioma. No antigen is known for these receptors. Time point reported: week 47, end of study. Doses consisted of 300 ug of mutant IDH1 20-mer peptide each, paired with topical imiquimod. Sequenced by immunoSEQ multiplex PCR; TCRdb stores in-frame clones only, minus some. Of around 30,000 clones listed, more than 65% are singletons. Material: PBMCs, obtained from a glioma patient whose treatment included an IDH1 peptide vaccine. The receptors originated from a man aged 25 to 40 with glioma.

In this sample, this clone turned up a few times. The chain carries TRBV7-2 and TRBJ1-2, with 9 bases aligning to TRBD1. The CDR3 totals 15 residues. J was trimmed by 4 bases and V by 5 bases; bases with no gene match: 8. Germline V gives CDR1 SGHTA, CDR2 FQGNSA. CDR3 protein: CASSTGQGMSYGYTF. CDR3 nucleotides: TGTGCCAGCAGCACCGGACAGGGGATGAGCTATGGCTACACCTTC.

This clone was counted between two and nine times. The V gene is TRBV9, the J gene TRBJ1-5; D is ambiguous. V was trimmed by 1 base and J by 8 bases, leaving 10 bases between them. This CDR3 is 13 amino acids long. Germline V gene lookup returns CDR1 SGDLS and CDR2 YYNGEE. This CDR3 reads CASSVRSGEPQHF. The DNA of the CDR3 is TGTGCCAGCAGCGTACGGTCCGGGGAGCCCCAGCATTTT. Full variable domain (missing parts from reference TRBV9 and TRBJ1-5): DSGVTQTPKHLITATGQRVTLRCSPRSGDLSVYWYQQSLDQGLQFLIQYYNGEERAKGNILERFSAQQFPDLHSELNLSSLELGDSALYFCASSVRSGEPQHFGDGTRLSIL.

The rearrangement links TRBV6-5 to TRBJ1-5; no firm D call. The germline gives CDR1 MNHEY, CDR2 SVGAGI. The CDR3 is made up of 12 amino acids. The V and J ends lost 4 bases and 9 bases respectively, with 10 bases between them. This CDR3 is CASSSEGGPQHF. The CDR3 bases are TGTGCCAGCAGTTCCGAGGGAGGGCCCCAGCATTTT.

The chain is built from TRBV5-1 and TRBJ2-7; 9 nucleotides agree with TRBD2. Trimming took 0 bases from V and 4 from J; bases not matched to a gene: 20. The CDR3 spans 20 residues. Germline lookup yields CDR1 SGHRS and CDR2 YFSETQ. The CDR3 nucleotides are TGCGCCAGCAGCTTGGCCCCTAGTCAGCGGGAGGCCCCCTTGATTTACGAGCAGTACTTC. Its protein is CASSLAPSQREAPLIYEQYF.

DNA of the CDR3: TGTGCCAGCAGGGTGGGGGATCAGCCCCAGCATTTT. Encoded protein: CASRVGDQPQHF. V gene TRBV6-1 combines with J gene TRBJ1-5, with D perhaps matching TRBD1 (5 bases). In germline, CDR1 is MNHNS, CDR2 SASEGT. CDR3 length: 12 amino acids. V lost 6 bases and J 5 bases, leaving 8 bases between the germline ends.

The V gene is TRBV11-2, the J gene TRBJ2-7; D is undetermined. The CDR3 length is 14 residues. Germline lookup yields CDR1 SGHAT and CDR2 FQNNGV. The germline V and J ends were trimmed by 3 bases and 1 base, with 10 bases remaining between them. The CDR3 reads CASSLVRLSYEQYF. CDR3 in DNA: TGTGCCAGCAGCTTGGTCAGGTTATCCTACGAGCAGTACTTC.

The chain carries TRBV6-1 and TRBJ2-2; D is perhaps TRBD1 (5 bases). Germline assignment: CDR1 MNHNS and CDR2 SASEGT. This CDR3 has 13 residues. V was clipped by 3 bases and J by 3 bases, with 5 bases between them. The CDR3 loop is CASSDRDTGELFF. CDR3 DNA: TGTGCCAGCAGTGACAGGGACACCGGGGAGCTGTTTTTT.

The chain couples TRBV7-2 to TRBJ1-1, with D possibly being TRBD1 (5 bases). The V and J ends lost 0 bases and 0 bases respectively, with 11 bases between them. CDR3 length: 16 residues. Looked up from germline, CDR1 is SGHTA and CDR2 is FQGNSA. The DNA for the CDR3 is TGTGCCAGCAGCTTAGCGGGGCCAGAGGTGAACACTGAAGCTTTCTTT. It yields the protein CASSLAGPEVNTEAFF.

The chain has TRBV27 and TRBJ2-2; 7 bases agree with TRBD1. With V trimmed by 7 bases and J by 1 base, 6 bases remained unmatched. The CDR3 runs 15 residues. Germline loops: CDR1 MNHEY, CDR2 SMNVEV (reference sequence). CDR3 sequence (DNA): TGTGCCAGCACCTTAGGGACAGAGAACACCGGGGAGCTGTTTTTT. Its protein product is CASTLGTENTGELFF.